The entry below gives a single T cell receptor (beta chain) sequence along with its context. The antigen is unknown. CDR1 is SQVTM and CDR2 is ANQGSEA in the germline V gene. Between the trimmed V and J ends, which lost 5 bases and 6 bases, there was a span of 9 bases. The CDR3 covers 11 residues. Generation of TCR beta libraries employed quantitative 5'-RACE incorporating molecular barcodes. TCRdb called the 5' RACE reads again in MiXCR, with one record for every CDR3 protein. The sample lists 670,000 or so distinct CDR3 sequences, about 20% occurring once. The data derive from a study of CD8 T cells in ankylosing spondylitis. Notes on the study in general: Typical of ankylosing spondylitis blood, it appeared, was a TCR beta motif of roughly eight highly homologous variants. Disease-linked clones had a CD8+ phenotype and relatively low frequency in peripheral blood.

Sequencing was done on a sample of blood, either unsorted or a sorted T cell fraction (not recorded which). J is TRBJ2-3 and V is TRBV29-1; D is unclear. This TCR was recovered from a male donor with ankylosing spondylitis. Written as DNA, the CDR3 is TGCAGCGTTCTTCAGGAGGATACGCAGTATTTT. Amino acids: CSVLQEDTQYF.